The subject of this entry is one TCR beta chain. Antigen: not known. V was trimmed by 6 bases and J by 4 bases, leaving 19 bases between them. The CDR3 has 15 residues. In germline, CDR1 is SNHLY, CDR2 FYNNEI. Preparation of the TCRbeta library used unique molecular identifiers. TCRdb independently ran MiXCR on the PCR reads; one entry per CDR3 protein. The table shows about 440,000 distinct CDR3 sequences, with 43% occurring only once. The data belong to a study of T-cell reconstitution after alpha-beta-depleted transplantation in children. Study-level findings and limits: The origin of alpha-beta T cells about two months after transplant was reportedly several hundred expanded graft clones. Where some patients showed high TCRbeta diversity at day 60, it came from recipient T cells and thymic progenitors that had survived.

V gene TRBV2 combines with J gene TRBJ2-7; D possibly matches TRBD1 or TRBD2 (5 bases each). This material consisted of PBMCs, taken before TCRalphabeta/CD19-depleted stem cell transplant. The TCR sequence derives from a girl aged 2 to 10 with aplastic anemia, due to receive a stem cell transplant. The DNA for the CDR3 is TGTGCCAGCAGCCGGGACCCCGGGTCGGGATACGAGCAGTACTTC. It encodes CASSRDPGSGYEQYF.